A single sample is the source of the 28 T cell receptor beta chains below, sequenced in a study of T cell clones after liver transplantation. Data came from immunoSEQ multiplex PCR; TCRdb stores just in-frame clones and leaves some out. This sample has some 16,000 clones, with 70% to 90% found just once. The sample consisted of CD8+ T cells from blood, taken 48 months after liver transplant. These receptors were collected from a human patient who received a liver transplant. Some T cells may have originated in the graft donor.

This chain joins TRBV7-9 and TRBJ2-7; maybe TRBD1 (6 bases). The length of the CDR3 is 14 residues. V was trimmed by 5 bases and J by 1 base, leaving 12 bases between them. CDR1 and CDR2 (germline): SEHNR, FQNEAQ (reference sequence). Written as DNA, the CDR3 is TGTGCCAGCAGCCCCACACAGGGATCCTACGAGCAGTACTTC. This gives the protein CASSPTQGSYEQYF.

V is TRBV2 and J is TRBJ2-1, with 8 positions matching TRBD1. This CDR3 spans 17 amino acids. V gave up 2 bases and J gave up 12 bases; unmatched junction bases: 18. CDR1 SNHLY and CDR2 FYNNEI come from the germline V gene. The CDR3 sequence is CASSEPEDRVTPPGQFF. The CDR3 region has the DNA TGTGCCAGCAGTGAACCAGAGGACAGGGTCACCCCTCCTGGGCAGTTCTTC.

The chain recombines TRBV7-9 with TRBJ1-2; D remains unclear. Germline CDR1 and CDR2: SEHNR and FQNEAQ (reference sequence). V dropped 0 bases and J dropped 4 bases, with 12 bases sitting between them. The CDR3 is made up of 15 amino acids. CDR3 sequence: CASSLAVPTSYGYTF. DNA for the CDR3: TGTGCCAGCAGCTTAGCTGTGCCAACGTCCTATGGCTACACCTTC.

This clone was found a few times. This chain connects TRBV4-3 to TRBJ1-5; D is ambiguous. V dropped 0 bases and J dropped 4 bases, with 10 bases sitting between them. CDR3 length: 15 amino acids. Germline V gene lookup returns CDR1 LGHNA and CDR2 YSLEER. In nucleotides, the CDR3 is TGCGCCAGCAGCCAAGATCGTGGAGTTAATCAGCCCCAGCATTTT. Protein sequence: CASSQDRGVNQPQHF.

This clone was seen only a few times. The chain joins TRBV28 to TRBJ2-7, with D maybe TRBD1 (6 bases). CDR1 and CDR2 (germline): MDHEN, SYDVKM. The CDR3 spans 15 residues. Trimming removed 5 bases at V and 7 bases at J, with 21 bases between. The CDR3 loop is CASSPLGDTTGEQYF. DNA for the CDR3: TGTGCCAGCAGTCCGCTCGGGGACACCACGGGGGAGCAGTACTTC.

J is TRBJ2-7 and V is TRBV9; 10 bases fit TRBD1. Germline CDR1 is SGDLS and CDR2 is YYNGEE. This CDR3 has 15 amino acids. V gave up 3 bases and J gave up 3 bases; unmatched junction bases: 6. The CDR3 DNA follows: TGTGCCAGCAGCGACCCAGACAGGGGGCACTACGAGCAGTACTTC. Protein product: CASSDPDRGHYEQYF.

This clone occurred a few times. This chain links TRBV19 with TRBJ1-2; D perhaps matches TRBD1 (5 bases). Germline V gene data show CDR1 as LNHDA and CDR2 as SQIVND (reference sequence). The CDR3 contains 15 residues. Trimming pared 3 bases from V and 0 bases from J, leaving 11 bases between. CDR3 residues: CASSIWQDTNYGYTF. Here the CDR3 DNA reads TGTGCCAGTAGTATCTGGCAGGACACTAACTATGGCTACACCTTC. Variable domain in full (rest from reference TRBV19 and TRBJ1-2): DGGITQSPKYLFRKEGQNVTLSCEQNLNHDAMYWYRQDPGQGLRLIYYSQIVNDFQKGDIAEGYSVSREKKESFPLTVTSAQKNPTAFYLCASSIWQDTNYGYTFGSGTRLTVV.

The CDR3 protein is CASSTPGQGLQTQYF. Here the CDR3 DNA reads TGTGCCAGCAGCACTCCGGGACAGGGGTTGCAGACCCAGTACTTC. The chain couples TRBV9 to TRBJ2-5; TRBD1 agrees at 10 bases. The CDR3 consists of 15 residues. J gave up 6 bases and V 4 bases, and 9 bases lay outside the gene matches. Germline V gene lookup returns CDR1 SGDLS and CDR2 YYNGEE.

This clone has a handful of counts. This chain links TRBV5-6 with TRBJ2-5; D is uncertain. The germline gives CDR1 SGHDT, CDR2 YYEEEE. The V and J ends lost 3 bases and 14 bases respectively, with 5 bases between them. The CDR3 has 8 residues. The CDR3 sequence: CASSSRYF. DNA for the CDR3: TGTGCCAGCAGCTCGAGATACTTC.

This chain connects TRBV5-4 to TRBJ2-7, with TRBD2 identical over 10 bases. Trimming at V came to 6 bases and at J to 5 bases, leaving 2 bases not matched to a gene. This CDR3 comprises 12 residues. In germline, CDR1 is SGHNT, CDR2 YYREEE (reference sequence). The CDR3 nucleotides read TGTGCCAGCACTAGCGGGAGTGACGAGCAGTACTTC. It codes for CASTSGSDEQYF.

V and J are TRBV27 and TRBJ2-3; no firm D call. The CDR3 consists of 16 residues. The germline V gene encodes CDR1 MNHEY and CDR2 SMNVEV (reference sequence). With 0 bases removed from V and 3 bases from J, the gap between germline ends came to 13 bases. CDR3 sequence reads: CASSLSTLWATDTQYF. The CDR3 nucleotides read TGTGCCAGCAGTTTATCAACGCTTTGGGCGACAGATACGCAGTATTTT.

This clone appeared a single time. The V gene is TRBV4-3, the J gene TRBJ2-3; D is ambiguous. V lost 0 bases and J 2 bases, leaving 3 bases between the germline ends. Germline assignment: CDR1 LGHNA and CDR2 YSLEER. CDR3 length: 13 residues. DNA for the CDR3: TGCGCCAGCAGCCAAGATTACACAGATACGCAGTATTTT. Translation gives CASSQDYTDTQYF.

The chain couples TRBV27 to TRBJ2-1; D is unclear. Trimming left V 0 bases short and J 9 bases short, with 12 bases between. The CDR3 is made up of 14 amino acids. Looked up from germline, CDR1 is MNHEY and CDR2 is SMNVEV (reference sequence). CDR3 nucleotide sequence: TGTGCCAGCAGTTTATCGCCCGCCCCCAGTGAGCAGTTCTTC. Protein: CASSLSPAPSEQFF.

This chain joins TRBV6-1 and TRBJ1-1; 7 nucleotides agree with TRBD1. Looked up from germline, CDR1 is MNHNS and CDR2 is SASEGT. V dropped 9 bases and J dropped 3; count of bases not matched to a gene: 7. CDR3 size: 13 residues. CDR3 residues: CASQDRPHTEAFF. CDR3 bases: TGTGCCAGTCAGGACAGGCCCCACACTGAAGCTTTCTTT.

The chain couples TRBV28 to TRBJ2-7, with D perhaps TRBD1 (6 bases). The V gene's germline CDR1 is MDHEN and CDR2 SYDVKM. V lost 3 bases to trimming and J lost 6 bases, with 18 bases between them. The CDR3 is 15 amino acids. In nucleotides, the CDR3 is TGTGCCAGCAGTTTTCGACAGGATCCTCTTTTCGAGCAGTACTTC. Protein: CASSFRQDPLFEQYF.

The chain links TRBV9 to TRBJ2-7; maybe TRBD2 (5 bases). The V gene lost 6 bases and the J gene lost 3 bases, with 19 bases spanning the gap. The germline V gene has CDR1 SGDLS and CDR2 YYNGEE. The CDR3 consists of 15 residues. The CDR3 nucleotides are TGTGCCAGCAACCAATTCGGACTGCCCGACTACGAGCAGTACTTC. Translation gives CASNQFGLPDYEQYF.

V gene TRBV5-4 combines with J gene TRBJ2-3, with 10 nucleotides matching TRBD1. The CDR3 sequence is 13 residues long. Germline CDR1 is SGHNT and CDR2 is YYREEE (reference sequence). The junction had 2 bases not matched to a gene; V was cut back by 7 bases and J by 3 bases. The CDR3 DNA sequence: TGTGCCAGCCGACAGGGGGCGACAGATACGCAGTATTTT. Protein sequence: CASRQGATDTQYF.

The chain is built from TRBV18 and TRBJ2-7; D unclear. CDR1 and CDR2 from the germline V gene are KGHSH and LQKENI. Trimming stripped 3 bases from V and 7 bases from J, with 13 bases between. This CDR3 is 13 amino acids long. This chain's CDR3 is CASSPGPAREQYF. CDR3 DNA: TGTGCCAGCTCACCTGGACCCGCCCGTGAGCAGTACTTC.

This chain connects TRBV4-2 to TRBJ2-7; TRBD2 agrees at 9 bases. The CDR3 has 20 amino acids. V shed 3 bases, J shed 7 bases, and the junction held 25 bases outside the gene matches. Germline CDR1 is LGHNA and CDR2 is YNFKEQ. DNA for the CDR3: TGTGCCAGCAGCCAGCGCCTTAGCGGGGGAGCCATTTTTGGACGGTGGGAGCAGTACTTC. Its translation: CASSQRLSGGAIFGRWEQYF.

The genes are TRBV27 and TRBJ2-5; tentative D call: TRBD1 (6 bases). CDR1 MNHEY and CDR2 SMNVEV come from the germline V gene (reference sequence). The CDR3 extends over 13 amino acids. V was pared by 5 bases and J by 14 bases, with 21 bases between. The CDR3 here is CASSPSSGTSFYF. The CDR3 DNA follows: TGTGCCAGCAGTCCATCATCCGGGACAAGCTTTTACTTC.

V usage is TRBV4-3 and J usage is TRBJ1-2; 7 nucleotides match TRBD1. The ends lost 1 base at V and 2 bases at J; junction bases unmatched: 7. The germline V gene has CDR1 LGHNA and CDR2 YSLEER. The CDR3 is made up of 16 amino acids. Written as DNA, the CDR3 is TGCGCCAGCAGCCAAGTCAGGGACAGAGCAAACTATGGCTACACCTTC. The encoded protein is CASSQVRDRANYGYTF.

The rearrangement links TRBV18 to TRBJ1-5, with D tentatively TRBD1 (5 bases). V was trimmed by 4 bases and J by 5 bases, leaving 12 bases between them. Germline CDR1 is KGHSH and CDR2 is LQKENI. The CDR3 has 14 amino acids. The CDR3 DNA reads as TGTGCCAGCTCACGGGGGGATCCGGATCAGCCCCAGCATTTT. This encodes CASSRGDPDQPQHF.

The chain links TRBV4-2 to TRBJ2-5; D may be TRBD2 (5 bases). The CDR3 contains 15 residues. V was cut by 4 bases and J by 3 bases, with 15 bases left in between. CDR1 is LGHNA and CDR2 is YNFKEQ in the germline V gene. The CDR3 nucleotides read TGTGCCAGCAGCCTGCGTAGGAGGTCGGAAGAGACCCAGTACTTC. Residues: CASSLRRRSEETQYF.

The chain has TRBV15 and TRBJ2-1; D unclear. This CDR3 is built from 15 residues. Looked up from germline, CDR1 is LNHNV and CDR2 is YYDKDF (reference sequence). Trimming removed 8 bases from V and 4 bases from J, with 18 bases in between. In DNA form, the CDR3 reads TGTGCCACCCGATTTGGTCTAGTCGGGTACAATGAGCAGTTCTTC. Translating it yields CATRFGLVGYNEQFF. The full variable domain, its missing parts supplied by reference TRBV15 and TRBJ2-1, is DAMVIQNPRYQVTQFGKPVTLSCSQTLNHNVMYWYQQKSSQAPKLLFHYYDKDFNNEADTPDNFQSRRPNTSFCFLDIRSPGLGDTAMYLCATRFGLVGYNEQFFGPGTRLTVL.

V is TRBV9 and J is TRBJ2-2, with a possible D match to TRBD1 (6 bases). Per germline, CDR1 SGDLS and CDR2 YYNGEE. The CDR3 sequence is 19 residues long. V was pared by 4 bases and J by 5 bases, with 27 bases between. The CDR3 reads CASSPHPEGAGAVTGELFF. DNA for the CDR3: TGTGCCAGCAGCCCCCATCCCGAAGGGGCAGGGGCAGTAACCGGGGAGCTGTTTTTT.

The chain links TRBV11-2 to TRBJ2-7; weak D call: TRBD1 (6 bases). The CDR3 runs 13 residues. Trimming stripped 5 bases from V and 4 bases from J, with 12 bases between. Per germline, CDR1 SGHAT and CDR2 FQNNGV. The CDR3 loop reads CASSITQGYEQYF. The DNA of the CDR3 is TGTGCCAGCAGCATAACCCAGGGGTACGAGCAGTACTTC.

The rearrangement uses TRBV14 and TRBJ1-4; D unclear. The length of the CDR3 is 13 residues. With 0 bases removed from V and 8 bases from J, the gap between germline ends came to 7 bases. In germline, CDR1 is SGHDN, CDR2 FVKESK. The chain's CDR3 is CASSQDYGEKLFF. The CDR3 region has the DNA TGTGCCAGCAGCCAAGATTACGGCGAAAAACTGTTTTTT.

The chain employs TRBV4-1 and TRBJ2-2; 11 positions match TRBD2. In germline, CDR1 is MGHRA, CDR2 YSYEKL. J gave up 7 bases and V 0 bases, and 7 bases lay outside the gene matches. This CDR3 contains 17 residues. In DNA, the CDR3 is TGCGCCAGCAGCCAAGATCCACTAGCGGGGGTTTTCGGGGAGCTGTTTTTT. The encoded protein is CASSQDPLAGVFGELFF.